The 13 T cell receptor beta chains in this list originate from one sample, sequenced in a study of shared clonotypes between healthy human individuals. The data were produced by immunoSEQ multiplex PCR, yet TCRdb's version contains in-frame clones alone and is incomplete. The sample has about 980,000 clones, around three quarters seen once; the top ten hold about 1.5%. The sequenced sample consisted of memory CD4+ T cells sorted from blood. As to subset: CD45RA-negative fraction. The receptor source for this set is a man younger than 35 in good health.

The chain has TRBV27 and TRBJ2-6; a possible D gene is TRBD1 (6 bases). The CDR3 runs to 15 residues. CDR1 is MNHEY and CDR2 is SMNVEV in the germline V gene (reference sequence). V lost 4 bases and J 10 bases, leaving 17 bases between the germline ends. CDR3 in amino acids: CASSSYRPDRNVLTF. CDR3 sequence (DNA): TGTGCCAGCAGTTCCTACCGACCCGACAGGAACGTCCTGACTTTC.

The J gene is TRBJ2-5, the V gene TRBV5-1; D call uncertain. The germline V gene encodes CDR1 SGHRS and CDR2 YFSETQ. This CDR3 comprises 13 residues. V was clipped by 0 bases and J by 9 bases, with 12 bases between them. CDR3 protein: CASSLVDGTSQYF. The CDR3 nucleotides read TGCGCCAGCAGCTTGGTGGACGGAACTTCCCAGTACTTC.

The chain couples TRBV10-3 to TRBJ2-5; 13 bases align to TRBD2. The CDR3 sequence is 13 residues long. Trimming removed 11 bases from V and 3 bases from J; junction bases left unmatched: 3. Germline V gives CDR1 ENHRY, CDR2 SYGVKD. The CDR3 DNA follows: TGTGCCTCAGGGACTAGCGGGGAAGAGACCCAGTACTTC. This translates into CASGTSGEETQYF.

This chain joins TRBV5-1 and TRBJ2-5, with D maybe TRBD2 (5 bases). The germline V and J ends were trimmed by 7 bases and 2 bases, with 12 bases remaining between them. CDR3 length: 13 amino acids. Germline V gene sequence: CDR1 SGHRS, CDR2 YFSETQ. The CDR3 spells CASSIGGQETQYF. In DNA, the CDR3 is TGCGCCAGCTCAATCGGAGGACAAGAGACCCAGTACTTC.

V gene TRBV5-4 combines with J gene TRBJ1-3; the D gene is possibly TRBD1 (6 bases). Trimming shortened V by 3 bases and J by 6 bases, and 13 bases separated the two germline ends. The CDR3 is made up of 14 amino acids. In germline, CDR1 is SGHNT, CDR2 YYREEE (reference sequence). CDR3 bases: TGTGCCAGCAGCTGGAGAAACAGGGAAAACACCATATATTTT. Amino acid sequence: CASSWRNRENTIYF.

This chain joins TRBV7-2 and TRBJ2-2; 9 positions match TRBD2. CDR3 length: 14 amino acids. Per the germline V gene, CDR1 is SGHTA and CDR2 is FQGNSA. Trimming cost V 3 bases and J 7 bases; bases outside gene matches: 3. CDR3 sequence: CASSLGTSYGELFF. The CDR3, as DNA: TGTGCCAGCAGCTTGGGGACTAGCTACGGGGAGCTGTTTTTT.

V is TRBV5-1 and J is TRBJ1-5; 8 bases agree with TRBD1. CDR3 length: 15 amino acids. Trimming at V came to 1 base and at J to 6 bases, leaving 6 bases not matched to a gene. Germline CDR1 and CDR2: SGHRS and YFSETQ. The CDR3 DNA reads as TGCGCCAGCAGCTTGTCAGGGGGCGCGGGTCAGCCCCAGCATTTT. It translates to CASSLSGGAGQPQHF.

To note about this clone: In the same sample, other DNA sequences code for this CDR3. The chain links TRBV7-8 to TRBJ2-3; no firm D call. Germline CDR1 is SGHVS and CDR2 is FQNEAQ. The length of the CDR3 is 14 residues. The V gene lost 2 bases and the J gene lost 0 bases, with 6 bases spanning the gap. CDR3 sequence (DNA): TGTGCCAGCAGCTTACGTGGGAGCACAGATACGCAGTATTTT. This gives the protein CASSLRGSTDTQYF. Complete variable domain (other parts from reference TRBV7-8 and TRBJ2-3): GAGVSQSPRYKVAKRGQDVALRCDPISGHVSLFWYQQALGQGPEFLTYFQNEAQLDKSGLPSDRFFAERPEGSVSTLKIQRTQQEDSAVYLCASSLRGSTDTQYFGPGTRLTVL.

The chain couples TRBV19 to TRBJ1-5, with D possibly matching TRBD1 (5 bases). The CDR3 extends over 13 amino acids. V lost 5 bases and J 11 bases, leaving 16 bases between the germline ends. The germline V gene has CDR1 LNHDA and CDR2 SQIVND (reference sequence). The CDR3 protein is CASSPGPMGAQHF. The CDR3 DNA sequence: TGTGCCAGTAGTCCGGGTCCCATGGGGGCCCAGCATTTT.

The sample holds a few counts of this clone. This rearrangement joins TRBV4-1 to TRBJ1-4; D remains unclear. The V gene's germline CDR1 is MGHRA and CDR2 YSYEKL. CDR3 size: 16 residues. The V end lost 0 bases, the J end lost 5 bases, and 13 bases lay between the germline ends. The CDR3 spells CASSQDLGSTNEKLFF. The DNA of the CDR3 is TGCGCCAGCAGCCAAGATCTGGGCAGCACGAATGAAAAACTGTTTTTT.

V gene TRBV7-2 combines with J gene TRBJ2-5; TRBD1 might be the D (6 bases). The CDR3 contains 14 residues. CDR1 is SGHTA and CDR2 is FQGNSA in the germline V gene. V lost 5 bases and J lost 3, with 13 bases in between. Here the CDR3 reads CASSPGQRKETQYF. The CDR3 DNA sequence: TGTGCCAGCAGCCCCGGACAGAGGAAAGAGACCCAGTACTTC.

Here the CDR3 reads CASSWNRGPVYEKLFF. CDR3 sequence (DNA): TGTGCCAGCAGTTGGAACAGGGGGCCGGTTTATGAAAAACTGTTTTTT. The chain has TRBV6-5 and TRBJ1-4; TRBD1 agrees at 9 bases. This CDR3 comprises 16 residues. The germline CDR1 and CDR2 sequences are MNHEY and SVGAGI. Trimming took 4 bases from V and 6 from J; bases not matched to a gene: 9.

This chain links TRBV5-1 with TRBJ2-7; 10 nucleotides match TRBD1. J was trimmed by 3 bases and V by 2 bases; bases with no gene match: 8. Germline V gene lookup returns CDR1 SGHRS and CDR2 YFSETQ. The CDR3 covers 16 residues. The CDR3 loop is CASSLPTGGRGYEQYF. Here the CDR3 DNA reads TGCGCCAGCAGCTTACCGACAGGGGGCCGGGGCTACGAGCAGTACTTC.